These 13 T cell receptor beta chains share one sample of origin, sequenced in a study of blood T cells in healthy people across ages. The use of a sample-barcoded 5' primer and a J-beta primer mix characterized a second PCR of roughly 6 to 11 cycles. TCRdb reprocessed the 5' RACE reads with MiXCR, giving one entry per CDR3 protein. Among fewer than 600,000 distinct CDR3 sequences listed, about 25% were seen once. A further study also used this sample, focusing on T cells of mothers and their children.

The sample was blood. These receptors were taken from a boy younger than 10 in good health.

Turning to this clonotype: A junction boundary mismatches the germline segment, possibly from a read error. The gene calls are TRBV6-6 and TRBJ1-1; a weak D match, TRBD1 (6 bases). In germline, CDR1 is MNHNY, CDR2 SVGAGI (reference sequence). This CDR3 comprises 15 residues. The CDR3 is CAGSYPSQGYTEAFF. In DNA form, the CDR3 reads TGTGCCGGCAGTTACCCCTCCCAGGGGTACACTGAAGCTTTCTTT.

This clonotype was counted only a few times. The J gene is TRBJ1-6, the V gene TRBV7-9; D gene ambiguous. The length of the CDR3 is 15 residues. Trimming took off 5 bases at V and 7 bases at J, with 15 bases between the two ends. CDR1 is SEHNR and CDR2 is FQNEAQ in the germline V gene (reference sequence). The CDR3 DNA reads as TGTGCCAGCAGCCCCGGACGGTACGAAAATTCACCCCTCCACTTT. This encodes CASSPGRYENSPLHF.

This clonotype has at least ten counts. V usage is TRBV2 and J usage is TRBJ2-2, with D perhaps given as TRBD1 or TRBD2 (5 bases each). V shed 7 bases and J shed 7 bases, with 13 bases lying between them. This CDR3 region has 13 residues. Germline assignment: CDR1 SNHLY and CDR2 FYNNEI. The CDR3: CASKPGRGGELFF. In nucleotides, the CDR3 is TGTGCCAGCAAACCGGGAAGGGGCGGGGAGCTGTTTTTT.

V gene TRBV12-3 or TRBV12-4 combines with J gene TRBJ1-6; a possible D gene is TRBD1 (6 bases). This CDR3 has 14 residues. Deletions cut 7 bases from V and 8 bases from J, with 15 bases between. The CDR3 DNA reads TGTGCCAGCACTCAGGCAGGGGCTGATTCACCCCTCCACTTT. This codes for CASTQAGADSPLHF.

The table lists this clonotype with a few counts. In DNA form, the CDR3 reads TGTGCCAGCGTGCTGGCCCCCGAGGACTATGGCTACACCTTC. It codes for CASVLAPEDYGYTF. This rearrangement joins TRBV7-9 to TRBJ1-2; D is ambiguous. V lost 8 bases and J lost 3, with 16 bases in between. Germline V gene lookup returns CDR1 SEHNR and CDR2 FQNEAQ (reference sequence). The CDR3 runs to 14 residues. Using reference TRBV7-9 and TRBJ1-2 for the parts outside the CDR3, the full variable domain is DTGVSQNPRHKITKRGQNVTFRCDPISEHNRLYWYRQTLGQGPEFLTYFQNEAQLEKSRLLSDRFSAERPKGSFSTLEIQRTEQGDSAMYLCASVLAPEDYGYTFGSGTRLTVV.

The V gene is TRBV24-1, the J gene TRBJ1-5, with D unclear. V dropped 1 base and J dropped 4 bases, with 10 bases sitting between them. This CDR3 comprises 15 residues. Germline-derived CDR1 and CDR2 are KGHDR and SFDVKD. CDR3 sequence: CATSDLVAVNQPQHF. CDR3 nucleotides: TGTGCCACCAGTGATTTAGTGGCGGTGAATCAGCCCCAGCATTTT.

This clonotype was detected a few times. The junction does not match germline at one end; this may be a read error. DNA of the CDR3: TGTGCCTGGAACCCTAGCGGGAGAGGTTACGGGCAGTACTTC. This gives the protein CAWNPSGRGYGQYF. This chain connects TRBV30 to TRBJ2-7, with 10 positions matching TRBD2. Looked up from germline, CDR1 is GTSNPN and CDR2 is SVGIG (reference sequence). This CDR3 region has 14 residues.

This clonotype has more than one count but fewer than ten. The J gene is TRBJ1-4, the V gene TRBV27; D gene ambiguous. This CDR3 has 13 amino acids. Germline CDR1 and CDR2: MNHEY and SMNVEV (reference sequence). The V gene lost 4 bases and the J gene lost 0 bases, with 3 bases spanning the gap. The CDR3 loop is CASSWATNEKLFF. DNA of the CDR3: TGTGCCAGCAGTTGGGCAACTAATGAAAAACTGTTTTTT.

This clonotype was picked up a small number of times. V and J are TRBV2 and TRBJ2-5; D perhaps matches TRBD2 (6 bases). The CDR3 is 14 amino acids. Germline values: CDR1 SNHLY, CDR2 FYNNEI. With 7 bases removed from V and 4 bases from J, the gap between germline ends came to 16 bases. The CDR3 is CASMRPGLGETQYF. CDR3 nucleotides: TGTGCCAGCATGAGACCGGGACTGGGAGAGACCCAGTACTTC.

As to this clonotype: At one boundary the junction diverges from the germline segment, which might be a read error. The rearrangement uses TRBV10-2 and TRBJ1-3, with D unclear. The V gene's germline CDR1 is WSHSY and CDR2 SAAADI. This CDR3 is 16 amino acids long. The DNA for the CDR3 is TGCGCCAGCACCTTGACACTCGAGAGCCCTGGAAGCACCATATATTTT. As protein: CASTLTLESPGSTIYF.

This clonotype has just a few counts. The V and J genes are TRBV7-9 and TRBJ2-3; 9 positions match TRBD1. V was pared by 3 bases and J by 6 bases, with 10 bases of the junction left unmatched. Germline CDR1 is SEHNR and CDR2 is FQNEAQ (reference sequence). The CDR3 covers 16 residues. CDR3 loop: CASSFGTGLIPDTQYF. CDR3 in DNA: TGTGCCAGCAGCTTCGGGACAGGGCTAATTCCTGATACGCAGTATTTT.

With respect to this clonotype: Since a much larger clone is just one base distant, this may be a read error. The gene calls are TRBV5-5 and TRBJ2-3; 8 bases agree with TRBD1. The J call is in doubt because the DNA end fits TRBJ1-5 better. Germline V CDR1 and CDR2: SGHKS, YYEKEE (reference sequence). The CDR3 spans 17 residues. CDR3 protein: CASSPWGRGLGTDTQHF. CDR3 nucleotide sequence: TGTGCCAGCAGTCCCTGGGGCAGGGGGCTTGGCACAGATACGCAGCATTTT.

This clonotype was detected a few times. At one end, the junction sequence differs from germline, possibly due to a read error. CDR3 loop: CASSLAGRGTGVTNEKLFF. CDR3 bases: TGCGCCAGCAGCTTAGCGGGTCGGGGGACAGGAGTAACTAATGAAAAACTGTTTTTT. The chain has TRBV7-4 and TRBJ1-4, with 8 positions matching TRBD1. The length of the CDR3 is 19 residues. Germline V CDR1 and CDR2: SGHVT, SQSDAQ.